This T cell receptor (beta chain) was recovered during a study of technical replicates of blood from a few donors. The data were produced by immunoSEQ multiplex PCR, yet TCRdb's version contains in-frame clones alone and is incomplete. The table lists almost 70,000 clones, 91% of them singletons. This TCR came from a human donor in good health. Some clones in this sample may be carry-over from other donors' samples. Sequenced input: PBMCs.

CDR3 sequence: CASSFDTYGYTF. The CDR3 nucleotides are TGCGCCAGCAGCTTTGACACCTATGGCTACACCTTC. The gene calls are TRBV5-1 and TRBJ1-2, with unresolved D. CDR1 and CDR2 from the germline V gene are SGHRS and YFSETQ. Trimming shortened V by 2 bases and J by 4 bases, and 6 bases separated the two germline ends. The CDR3 sequence is 12 residues long.